This TCR beta chain was sequenced during a study of neurological immune-mediated disorders. Over 180 million TCR-beta sequences, together covering 15-18 subjects, were produced by every individual sequencing run that was carried out. TCRdb reprocessed the 5' RACE reads via MiXCR and lists one record per CDR3 protein. The sample holds fewer than 40,000 distinct CDR3 sequences; about 13% are singletons and the top ten take under 2.5%. As for time point: longitudinal time-point 2. This clonotype was detected a few times. The CDR3 has 17 residues. CDR1 and CDR2 (germline): MRHNA, SNTAGT. The J segment lost 3 bases and the V segment lost 8 bases, leaving 9 bases of the junction unmatched.

Sequences were obtained from PBMCs. This receptor was taken from a woman aged 40 to 50 in good health. J is TRBJ2-6 and V is TRBV6-4, with 11 bases that match TRBD1. CDR3 loop: CASGTGTGGSGANVLTF. The CDR3 DNA is TGTGCCAGCGGTACCGGGACAGGGGGAAGTGGGGCCAACGTCCTGACTTTC.